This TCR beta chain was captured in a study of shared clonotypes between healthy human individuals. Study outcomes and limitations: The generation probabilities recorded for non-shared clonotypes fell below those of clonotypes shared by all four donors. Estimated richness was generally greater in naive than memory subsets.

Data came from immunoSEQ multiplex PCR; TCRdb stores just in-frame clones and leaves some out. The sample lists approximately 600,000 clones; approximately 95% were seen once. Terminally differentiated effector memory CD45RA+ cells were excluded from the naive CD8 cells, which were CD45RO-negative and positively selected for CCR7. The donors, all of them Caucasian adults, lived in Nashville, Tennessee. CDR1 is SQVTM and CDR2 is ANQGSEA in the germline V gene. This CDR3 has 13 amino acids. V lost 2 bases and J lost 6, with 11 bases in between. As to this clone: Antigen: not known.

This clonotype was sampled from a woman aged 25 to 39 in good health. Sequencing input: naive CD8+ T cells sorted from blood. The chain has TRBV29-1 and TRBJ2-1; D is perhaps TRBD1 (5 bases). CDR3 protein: CSVELRTLNEQFF. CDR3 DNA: TGCAGCGTTGAATTGCGGACACTCAATGAGCAGTTCTTC.